Below are 5 T cell receptor beta chains sequenced from a single sample in a study of cytomegalovirus exposure and HLA in healthy donors. In the PCR, 60 Vbeta and 13 Jbeta primers were used. Here immunoSEQ multiplex PCR was the method, and the copy in TCRdb shows in-frame clones only, minus some. The profile covers some 90,000 clones, with 82% appearing a single time and about 3.8% taken by the ten largest. Sequences were obtained from PBMCs. These receptors were obtained from a man in his fifties or sixties in good health and CMV-seronegative.

This clone showed up just a few times. The DNA of the CDR3 is TGTGCCAGTACCCCCTCAGGAATGGTGAACACTGAAGCTTTCTTT. Amino acid sequence: CASTPSGMVNTEAFF. The rearrangement links TRBV19 to TRBJ1-1; D is undetermined. CDR3 size: 15 residues. Germline CDR1 is LNHDA and CDR2 is SQIVND (reference sequence). V was cut by 7 bases and J by 0 bases, with 15 bases left in between.

This sequence joins TRBV7-3 and TRBJ2-3, with a weak D call TRBD1 (5 bases). Trimming removed 9 bases from V and 4 bases from J, with 17 bases in between. The CDR3 sequence is 14 residues long. Germline V gives CDR1 SGHTA, CDR2 FQGTGA. The CDR3 loop is CASSAAGQADTQYF. The CDR3 coding sequence is TGTGCCAGTTCGGCGGCAGGGCAGGCAGATACGCAGTATTTT.

The chain combines TRBV7-2 with TRBJ2-5; possibly TRBD2 for D (5 bases). The germline V and J ends were trimmed by 6 bases and 6 bases, with 8 bases remaining between them. The CDR3 spans 11 residues. Per germline, CDR1 SGHTA and CDR2 FQGNSA. CDR3 nucleotide sequence: TGTGCCAGCAGAAGAGGGCAGACCCAGTACTTC. Amino acids: CASRRGQTQYF.

V gene TRBV21-1 combines with J gene TRBJ1-3; the table's D call TRBD1 went unverified against the DNA. TRBV21-1 is listed as a pseudogene. This CDR3 is 15 amino acids long. CDR3 nucleotides: TGTGCCAGCTCAGACAGTCCGAGCTCTGGAAACACCATATATTTT. This codes for CASSDSPSSGNTIYF.

This chain links TRBV6-1 with TRBJ2-7; the match to TRBD1 covers 9 bases. CDR3 length: 14 residues. Looked up from germline, CDR1 is MNHNS and CDR2 is SASEGT. V gave up 6 bases and J gave up 3 bases; unmatched junction bases: 6. CDR3 protein: CASRRQGVGYEQYF. The CDR3 DNA follows: TGTGCCAGCAGAAGACAGGGGGTGGGCTACGAGCAGTACTTC.